Below, 22 T cell receptor beta chains from the same sample are listed, as sequenced in a study of cytomegalovirus exposure and HLA in healthy donors. With 60 Vbeta and 13 Jbeta primers, the PCR was carried out. Some clones are missing from TCRdb's copy, which holds only in-frame ones; the method was immunoSEQ multiplex PCR. The sample yields around 160,000 clones, over 80% seen once. What was sequenced was PBMCs. These receptors came from a human donor in good health.

This CDR3 reads CASSETRYNEQFF. For the CDR3, the DNA is TGTGCCAGCAGTGAAACCAGATACAATGAGCAGTTCTTC. The chain couples TRBV2 to TRBJ2-1; no clear D gene. Germline V gene lookup returns CDR1 SNHLY and CDR2 FYNNEI. The CDR3 totals 13 residues. V was clipped by 2 bases and J by 4 bases, with 6 bases between them.

The chain recombines TRBV5-1 with TRBJ2-3; 11 nucleotides match TRBD2. Trimming at V came to 4 bases and at J to 6 bases, leaving 7 bases not matched to a gene. Germline lookup yields CDR1 SGHRS and CDR2 YFSETQ. This CDR3 contains 15 residues. CDR3 DNA sequence: TGCGCCAGCAGCGATAGCGGGGGGGCATCGGATACGCAGTATTTT. Protein sequence: CASSDSGGASDTQYF.

This clone came up a few times. The V gene is TRBV7-8, the J gene TRBJ2-7; a possible D gene is TRBD2 (6 bases). CDR3 size: 14 residues. Germline CDR1 reads SGHVS; CDR2 reads FQNEAQ. The V end lost 1 base, the J end lost 3 bases, and 10 bases lay between the germline ends. Here the CDR3 DNA reads TGTGCCAGCAGCTTAGGGACTACTTTCTACGAGCAGTACTTC. This translates into CASSLGTTFYEQYF.

V gene TRBV6-6 combines with J gene TRBJ1-6; D might be TRBD1 (5 bases). Germline CDR1 and CDR2: MNHNY and SVGAGI (reference sequence). V lost 6 bases, J lost 3 bases, and 15 bases lay in between. CDR3 length equals 16 residues. This CDR3 reads CASSDLIDSYNSPLHF. CDR3 in DNA: TGTGCCAGCAGCGACCTAATAGACAGCTATAATTCACCCCTCCACTTT.

The CDR3 spells CASSPSGGPSLYGYTF. The CDR3 coding sequence is TGTGCCAGCAGCCCCAGCGGAGGTCCCTCCCTCTATGGCTACACCTTC. The chain joins TRBV11-3 to TRBJ1-2; D not certain. V was clipped by 5 bases and J by 4 bases, with 20 bases between them. CDR3 length: 16 residues. CDR1 is SGHNT and CDR2 is YENEEA in the germline V gene. Drawing the rest from reference TRBV11-3 and TRBJ1-2, the complete variable domain is EAGVVQSPRYKIIEKKQPVAFWCNPISGHNTLYWYLQNLGQGPELLIRYENEEAVDDSQLPKDRFSAERLKGVDSTLKIQPAELGDSAVYLCASSPSGGPSLYGYTFGSGTRLTVV.

The V call is TRBV5-1, the J call TRBJ2-7, with 13 bases identical to TRBD2. V was clipped by 0 bases and J by 3 bases; unmatched bases: 6. The CDR3 totals 17 residues. Germline V gene sequence: CDR1 SGHRS, CDR2 YFSETQ. CDR3: CASSLGSGLAGDYEQYF. In DNA form, the CDR3 reads TGCGCCAGCAGCTTGGGGAGCGGACTAGCGGGGGACTACGAGCAGTACTTC.

The chain recombines TRBV11-2 with TRBJ1-3; D is undetermined. In germline, CDR1 is SGHAT, CDR2 FQNNGV. V gave up 1 base and J gave up 0 bases, with 7 bases separating them. The CDR3 extends over 15 amino acids. CDR3 sequence (DNA): TGTGCCAGCAGCTTAGTGACTGACTCTGGAAACACCATATATTTT. It yields the protein CASSLVTDSGNTIYF.

J is TRBJ2-2 and V is TRBV6-6, with a possible D match to TRBD1 (6 bases). Germline-derived CDR1 and CDR2 are MNHNY and SVGAGI (reference sequence). V lost 6 bases and J lost 1, with 12 bases in between. This CDR3 comprises 15 residues. The CDR3 sequence is CASRTTGLNTGELFF. CDR3 sequence (DNA): TGTGCCAGCAGGACGACAGGCTTGAACACCGGGGAGCTGTTTTTT.

The V and J genes are TRBV27 and TRBJ1-2; no clear D. Germline CDR1 is MNHEY and CDR2 is SMNVEV (reference sequence). This CDR3 spans 14 amino acids. Deletions cut 3 bases from V and 0 bases from J, with 8 bases between. The CDR3 here is CASSLIGSNYGYTF. Here the CDR3 DNA reads TGTGCCAGCAGTTTGATTGGCTCTAACTATGGCTACACCTTC.

The chain is built from TRBV7-2 and TRBJ1-2; D might be TRBD1 (6 bases). The CDR3 consists of 15 residues. The V end was cut by 0 bases, the J end by 6 bases, with 14 bases between. The germline CDR1 and CDR2 sequences are SGHTA and FQGNSA. The CDR3 loop is CASSLAQPYRDGYTF. The CDR3 DNA is TGTGCCAGCAGCTTAGCCCAACCTTACAGGGATGGCTACACCTTC. The variable domain in full, completed from reference TRBV7-2 and TRBJ1-2, reads GAGVSQSPSNKVTEKGKDVELRCDPISGHTALYWYRQSLGQGLEFLIYFQGNSAPDKSGLPSDRFSAERTGGSVSTLTIQRTQQEDSAVYLCASSLAQPYRDGYTFGSGTRLTVV.

This clone was picked up one time. This chain connects TRBV5-1 to TRBJ2-7; D unresolved. The CDR3 sequence is 14 residues long. Trimming shortened V by 4 bases and J by 2 bases, and 13 bases separated the two germline ends. Per germline, CDR1 SGHRS and CDR2 YFSETQ. The CDR3 DNA is TGCGCCAGCAGCCGAGACATTCCGCCCTACGAGCAGTACTTC. Its translation: CASSRDIPPYEQYF. The whole variable domain, remainder taken from reference TRBV5-1 and TRBJ2-7, is KAGVTQTPRYLIKTRGQQVTLSCSPISGHRSVSWYQQTPGQGLQFLFEYFSETQRNKGNFPGRFSGRQFSNSRSEMNVSTLELGDSALYLCASSRDIPPYEQYFGPGTRLTVT.

The V call is TRBV7-9, the J call TRBJ2-1, with 9 positions matching TRBD2. V gave up 2 bases and J gave up 4 bases; unmatched junction bases: 9. Germline values: CDR1 SEHNR, CDR2 FQNEAQ (reference sequence). This CDR3 region has 17 residues. Here the CDR3 reads CASSLILASGEYNEQFF. The CDR3 nucleotides are TGTGCCAGCAGCTTAATCCTGGCTAGCGGGGAGTACAATGAGCAGTTCTTC.

This sequence joins TRBV11-2 and TRBJ2-1; D is undetermined. The germline V and J ends were trimmed by 3 bases and 5 bases, with 11 bases remaining between them. CDR3 length equals 14 residues. CDR1 SGHAT and CDR2 FQNNGV come from the germline V gene. CDR3 residues: CASSLSQRNNEQFF. The CDR3 nucleotides read TGTGCCAGCAGCTTGTCCCAGAGGAACAATGAGCAGTTCTTC.

The chain links TRBV9 to TRBJ1-4; 8 bases map to TRBD1. The junction had 9 bases not matched to a gene; V was cut back by 3 bases and J by 2 bases. The CDR3 is made up of 17 amino acids. The germline CDR1 and CDR2 sequences are SGDLS and YYNGEE. Here the CDR3 reads CASSADRGGFTNEKLFF. The CDR3 coding sequence is TGTGCCAGCAGCGCAGACAGGGGCGGGTTCACTAATGAAAAACTGTTTTTT. Supplemented by reference TRBV9 and TRBJ1-4, the full variable domain reads DSGVTQTPKHLITATGQRVTLRCSPRSGDLSVYWYQQSLDQGLQFLIQYYNGEERAKGNILERFSAQQFPDLHSELNLSSLELGDSALYFCASSADRGGFTNEKLFFGSGTQLSVL.

In its sample, this clone was seen a few times. CDR3 nucleotides: TGTGCCAGCAGAGGGGGGGGCCCAGATACGCAGTATTTT. Translation gives CASRGGGPDTQYF. The gene calls are TRBV2 and TRBJ2-3, with D perhaps matching TRBD2 (7 bases). The CDR3 consists of 13 residues. Trimming removed 6 bases at V and 4 bases at J, with 11 bases between. The germline V gene has CDR1 SNHLY and CDR2 FYNNEI.

V and J are TRBV27 and TRBJ1-1; D perhaps matches TRBD1 (5 bases). V was pared by 2 bases and J by 3 bases, with 16 bases between. This CDR3 is built from 16 residues. Germline V lookup: CDR1 MNHEY, CDR2 SMNVEV (reference sequence). CDR3 bases: TGTGCCAGCAGTTTAACTATGGGGCGTAAGGACACTGAAGCTTTCTTT. It yields the protein CASSLTMGRKDTEAFF.

The chain links TRBV28 to TRBJ1-5, with D maybe TRBD1 (6 bases). Germline lookup yields CDR1 MDHEN and CDR2 SYDVKM. V lost 7 bases, J lost 3 bases, and 10 bases lay in between. This CDR3 region has 13 residues. CDR3 in amino acids: CASTGGANQPQHF. In DNA form, the CDR3 reads TGTGCCAGCACGGGGGGGGCCAATCAGCCCCAGCATTTT.

This clone turned up a few times. The chain couples TRBV5-1 to TRBJ1-6; 8 bases map to TRBD1. The CDR3 extends over 18 amino acids. V gave up 3 bases and J gave up 0 bases; unmatched junction bases: 8. In germline, CDR1 is SGHRS, CDR2 YFSETQ. CDR3 sequence (DNA): TGCGCCAGCAGCTCGCTTGACAGGGGAATCTCCTATAATTCACCCCTCCACTTT. Its protein product is CASSSLDRGISYNSPLHF.

The chain is built from TRBV15 and TRBJ1-3; D is uncertain. Germline CDR1 is LNHNV and CDR2 is YYDKDF (reference sequence). Trimming shortened V by 2 bases and J by 2 bases, and 10 bases separated the two germline ends. The CDR3 is 15 amino acids. The CDR3 protein is CATSRNAVTGNTIYF. CDR3 coding DNA: TGTGCCACCAGCAGAAATGCGGTCACTGGAAACACCATATATTTT.

The chain links TRBV13 to TRBJ1-1; D gene ambiguous. The CDR3 spans 14 residues. V lost 2 bases, J lost 2 bases, and 9 bases lay in between. Germline V gene data show CDR1 as PRHDT and CDR2 as FYEKMQ (reference sequence). CDR3 sequence (DNA): TGTGCCAGCAGCTTATCCCCGGGTAACACTGAAGCTTTCTTT. It yields the protein CASSLSPGNTEAFF.

This chain connects TRBV18 to TRBJ2-6, with a tentative D call TRBD2 (5 bases). The CDR3 spans 18 residues. Germline loops: CDR1 KGHSH, CDR2 LQKENI. V dropped 8 bases and J dropped 0 bases, with 20 bases sitting between them. CDR3 sequence: CASRLGSGSFSGANVLTF. CDR3 nucleotide sequence: TGTGCCAGCCGCCTGGGGAGCGGCTCTTTCTCTGGGGCCAACGTCCTGACTTTC.

This chain links TRBV5-1 with TRBJ2-2, with 9 bases matching TRBD1. The germline V gene encodes CDR1 SGHRS and CDR2 YFSETQ. J was trimmed by 1 base and V by 4 bases; bases with no gene match: 2. CDR3 length: 15 residues. The CDR3 coding sequence is TGCGCCAGCAGCACGGGACAGGGGAACACCGGGGAGCTGTTTTTT. Amino acid sequence: CASSTGQGNTGELFF.